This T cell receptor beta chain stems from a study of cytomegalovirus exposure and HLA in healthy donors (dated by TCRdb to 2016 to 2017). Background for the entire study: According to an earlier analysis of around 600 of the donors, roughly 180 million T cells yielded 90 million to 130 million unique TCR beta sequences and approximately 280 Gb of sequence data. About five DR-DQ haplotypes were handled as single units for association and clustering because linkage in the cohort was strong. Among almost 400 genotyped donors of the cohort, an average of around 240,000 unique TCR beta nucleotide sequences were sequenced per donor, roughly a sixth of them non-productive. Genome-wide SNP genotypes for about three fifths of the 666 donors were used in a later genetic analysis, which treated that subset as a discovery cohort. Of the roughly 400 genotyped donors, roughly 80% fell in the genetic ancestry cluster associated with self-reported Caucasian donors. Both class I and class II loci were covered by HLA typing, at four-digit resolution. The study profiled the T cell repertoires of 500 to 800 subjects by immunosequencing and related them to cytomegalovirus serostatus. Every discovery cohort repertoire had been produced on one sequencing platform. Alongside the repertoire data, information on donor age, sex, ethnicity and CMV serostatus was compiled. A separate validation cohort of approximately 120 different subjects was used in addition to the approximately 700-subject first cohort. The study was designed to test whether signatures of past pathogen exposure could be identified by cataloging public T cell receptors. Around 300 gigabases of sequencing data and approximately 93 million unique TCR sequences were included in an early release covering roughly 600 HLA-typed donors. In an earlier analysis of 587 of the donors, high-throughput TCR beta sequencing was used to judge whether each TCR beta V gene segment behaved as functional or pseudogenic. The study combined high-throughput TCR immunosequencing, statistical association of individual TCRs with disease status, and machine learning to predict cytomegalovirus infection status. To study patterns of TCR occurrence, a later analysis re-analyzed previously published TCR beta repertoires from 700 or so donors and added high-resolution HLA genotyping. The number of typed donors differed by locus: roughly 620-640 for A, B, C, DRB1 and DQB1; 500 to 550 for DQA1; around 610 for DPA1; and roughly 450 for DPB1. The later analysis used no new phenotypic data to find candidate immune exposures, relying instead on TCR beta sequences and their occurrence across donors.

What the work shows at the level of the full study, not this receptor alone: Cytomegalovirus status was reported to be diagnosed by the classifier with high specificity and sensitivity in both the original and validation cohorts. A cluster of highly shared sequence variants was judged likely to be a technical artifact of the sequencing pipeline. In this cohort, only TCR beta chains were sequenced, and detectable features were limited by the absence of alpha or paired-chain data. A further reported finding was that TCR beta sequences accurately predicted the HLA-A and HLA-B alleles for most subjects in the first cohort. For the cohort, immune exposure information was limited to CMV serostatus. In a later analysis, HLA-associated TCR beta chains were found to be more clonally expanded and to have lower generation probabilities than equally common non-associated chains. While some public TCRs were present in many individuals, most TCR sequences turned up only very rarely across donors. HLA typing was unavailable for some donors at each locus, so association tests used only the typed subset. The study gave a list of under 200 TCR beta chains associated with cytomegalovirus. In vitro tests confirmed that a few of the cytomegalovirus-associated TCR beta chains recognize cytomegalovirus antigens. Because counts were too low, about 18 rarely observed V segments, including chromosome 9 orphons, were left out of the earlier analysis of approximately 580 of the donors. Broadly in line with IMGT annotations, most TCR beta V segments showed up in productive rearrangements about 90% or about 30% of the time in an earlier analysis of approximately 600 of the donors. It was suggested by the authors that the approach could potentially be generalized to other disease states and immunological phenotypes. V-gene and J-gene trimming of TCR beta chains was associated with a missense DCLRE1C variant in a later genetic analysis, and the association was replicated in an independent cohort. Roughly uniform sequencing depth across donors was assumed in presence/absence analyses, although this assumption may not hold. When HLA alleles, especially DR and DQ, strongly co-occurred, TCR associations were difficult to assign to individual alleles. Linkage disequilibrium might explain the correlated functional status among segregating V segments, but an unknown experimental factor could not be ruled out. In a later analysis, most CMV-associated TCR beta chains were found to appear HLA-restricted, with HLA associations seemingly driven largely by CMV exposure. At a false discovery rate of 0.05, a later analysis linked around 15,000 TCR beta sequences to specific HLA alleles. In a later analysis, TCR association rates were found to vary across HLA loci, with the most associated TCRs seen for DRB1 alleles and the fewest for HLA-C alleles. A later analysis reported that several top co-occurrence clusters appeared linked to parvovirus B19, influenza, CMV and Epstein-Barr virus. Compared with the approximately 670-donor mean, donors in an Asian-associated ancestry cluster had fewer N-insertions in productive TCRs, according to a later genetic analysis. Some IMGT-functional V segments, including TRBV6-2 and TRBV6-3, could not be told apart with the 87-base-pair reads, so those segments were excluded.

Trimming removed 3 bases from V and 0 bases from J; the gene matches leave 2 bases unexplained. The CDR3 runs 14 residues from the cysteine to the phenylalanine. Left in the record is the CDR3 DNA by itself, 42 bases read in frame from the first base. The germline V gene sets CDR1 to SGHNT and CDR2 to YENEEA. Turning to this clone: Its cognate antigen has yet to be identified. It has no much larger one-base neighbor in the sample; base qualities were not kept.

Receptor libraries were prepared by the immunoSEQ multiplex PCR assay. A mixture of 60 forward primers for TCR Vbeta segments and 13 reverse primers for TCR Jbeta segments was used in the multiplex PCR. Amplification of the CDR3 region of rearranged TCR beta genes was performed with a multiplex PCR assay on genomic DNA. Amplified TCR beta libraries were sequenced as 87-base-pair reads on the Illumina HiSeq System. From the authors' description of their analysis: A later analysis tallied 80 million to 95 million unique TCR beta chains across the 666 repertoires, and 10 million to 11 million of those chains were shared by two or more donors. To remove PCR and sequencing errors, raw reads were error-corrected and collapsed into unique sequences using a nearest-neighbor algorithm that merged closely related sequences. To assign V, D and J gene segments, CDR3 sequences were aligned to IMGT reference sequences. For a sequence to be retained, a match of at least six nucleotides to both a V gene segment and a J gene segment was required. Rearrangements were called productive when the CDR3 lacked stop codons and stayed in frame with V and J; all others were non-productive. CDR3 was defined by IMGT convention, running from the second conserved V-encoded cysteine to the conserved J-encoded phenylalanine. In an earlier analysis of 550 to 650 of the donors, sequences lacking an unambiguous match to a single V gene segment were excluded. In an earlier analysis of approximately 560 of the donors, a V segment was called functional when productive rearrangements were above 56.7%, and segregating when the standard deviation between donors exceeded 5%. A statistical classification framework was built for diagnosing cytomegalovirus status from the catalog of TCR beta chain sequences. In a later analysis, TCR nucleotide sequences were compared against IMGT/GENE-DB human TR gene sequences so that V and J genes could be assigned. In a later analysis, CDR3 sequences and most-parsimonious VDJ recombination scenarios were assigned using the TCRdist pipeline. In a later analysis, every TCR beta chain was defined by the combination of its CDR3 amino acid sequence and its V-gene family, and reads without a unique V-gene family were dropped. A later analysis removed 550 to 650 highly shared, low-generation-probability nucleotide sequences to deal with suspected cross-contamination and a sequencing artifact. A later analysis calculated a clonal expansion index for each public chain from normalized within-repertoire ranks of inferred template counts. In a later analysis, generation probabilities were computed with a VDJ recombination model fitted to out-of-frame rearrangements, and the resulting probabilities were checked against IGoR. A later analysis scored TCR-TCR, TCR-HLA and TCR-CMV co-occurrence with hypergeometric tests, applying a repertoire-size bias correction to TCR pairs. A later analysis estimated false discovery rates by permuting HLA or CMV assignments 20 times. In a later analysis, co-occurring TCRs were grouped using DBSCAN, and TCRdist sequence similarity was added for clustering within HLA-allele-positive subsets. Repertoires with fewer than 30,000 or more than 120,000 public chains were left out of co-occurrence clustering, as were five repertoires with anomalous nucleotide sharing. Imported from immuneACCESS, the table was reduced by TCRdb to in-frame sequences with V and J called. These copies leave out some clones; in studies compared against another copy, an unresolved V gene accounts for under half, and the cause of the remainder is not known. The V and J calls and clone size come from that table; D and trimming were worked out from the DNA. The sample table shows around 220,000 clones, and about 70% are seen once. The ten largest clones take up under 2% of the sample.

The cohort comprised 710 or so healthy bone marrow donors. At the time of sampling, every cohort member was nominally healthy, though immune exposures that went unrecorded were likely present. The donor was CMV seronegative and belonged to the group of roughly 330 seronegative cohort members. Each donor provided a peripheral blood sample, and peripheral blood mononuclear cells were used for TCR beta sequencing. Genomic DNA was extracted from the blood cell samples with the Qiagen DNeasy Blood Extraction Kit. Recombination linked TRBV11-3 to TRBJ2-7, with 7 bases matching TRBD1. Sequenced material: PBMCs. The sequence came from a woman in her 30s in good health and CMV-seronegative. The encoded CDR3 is CASSFRDSSYEQYF. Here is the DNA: TGTGCCAGCAGCTTCCGGGACAGCTCCTACGAGCAGTACTTC.